This T cell receptor beta chain came from a study of early T cells in non-severe SARS-CoV-2 infection. Germline V CDR1 and CDR2: SGDLS, YYNGEE. The CDR3 totals 13 residues. The V end lost 3 bases, the J end lost 10 bases, and 11 bases lay between the germline ends. Attached unique molecular identifiers marked individual cDNA molecules. Each CDR3 protein is one row after TCRdb ran MiXCR on the 5' RACE reads. The sample lists 45,000 to 75,000 distinct CDR3 sequences; around 9% were seen once. This clonotype was observed at least ten times. The sample was whole blood. V gene TRBV9 combines with J gene TRBJ1-6, with unresolved D. The TCR was taken from an adult who was a healthcare worker with PCR-confirmed SARS-CoV-2 infection or an uninfected control (not recorded which). The CDR3 DNA sequence: TGTGCCAGCAGCGCCGCCAGTGGATCACCCCTCCACTTT. This codes for CASSAASGSPLHF.